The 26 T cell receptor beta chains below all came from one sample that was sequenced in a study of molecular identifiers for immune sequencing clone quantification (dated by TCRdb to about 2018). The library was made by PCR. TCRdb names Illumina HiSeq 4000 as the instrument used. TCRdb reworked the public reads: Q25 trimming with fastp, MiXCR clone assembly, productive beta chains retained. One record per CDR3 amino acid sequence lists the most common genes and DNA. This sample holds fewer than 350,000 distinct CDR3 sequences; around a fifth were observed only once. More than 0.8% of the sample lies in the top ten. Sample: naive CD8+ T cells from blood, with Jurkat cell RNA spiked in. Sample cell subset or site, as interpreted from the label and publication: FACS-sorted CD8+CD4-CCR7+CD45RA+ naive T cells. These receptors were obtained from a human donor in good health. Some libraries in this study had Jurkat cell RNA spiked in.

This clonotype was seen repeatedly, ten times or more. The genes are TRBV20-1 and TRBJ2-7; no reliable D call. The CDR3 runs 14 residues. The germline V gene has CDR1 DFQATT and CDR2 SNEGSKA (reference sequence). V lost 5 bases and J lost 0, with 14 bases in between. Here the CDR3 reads CSARPAHPSYEQYF. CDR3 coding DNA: TGCAGTGCTCGCCCGGCGCATCCCTCCTACGAGCAGTACTTC.

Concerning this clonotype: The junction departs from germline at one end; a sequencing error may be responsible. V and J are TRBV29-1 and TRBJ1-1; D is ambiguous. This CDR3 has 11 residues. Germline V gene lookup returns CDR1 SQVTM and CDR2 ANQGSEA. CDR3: CGVPAYTEAFF. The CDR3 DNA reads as TGCGGCGTTCCCGCTTACACTGAGGCTTTCTTT.

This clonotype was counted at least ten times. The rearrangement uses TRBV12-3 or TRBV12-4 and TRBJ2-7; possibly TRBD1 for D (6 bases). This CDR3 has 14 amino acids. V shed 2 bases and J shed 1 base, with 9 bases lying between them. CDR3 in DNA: TGTGCCAGCAGTTTATTCGGACAGTCCTACGAGCAGTACTTC. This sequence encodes CASSLFGQSYEQYF.

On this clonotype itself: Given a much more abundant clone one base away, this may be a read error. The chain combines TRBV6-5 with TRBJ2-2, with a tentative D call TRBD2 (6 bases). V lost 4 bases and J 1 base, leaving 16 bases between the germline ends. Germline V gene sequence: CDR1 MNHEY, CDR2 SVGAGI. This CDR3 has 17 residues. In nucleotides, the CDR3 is TGTGCCAGCAGTTGGGCTACTGGCGGGGTGAACACCGGGGAGCTGTTTTTT. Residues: CASSWATGGVNTGELFF.

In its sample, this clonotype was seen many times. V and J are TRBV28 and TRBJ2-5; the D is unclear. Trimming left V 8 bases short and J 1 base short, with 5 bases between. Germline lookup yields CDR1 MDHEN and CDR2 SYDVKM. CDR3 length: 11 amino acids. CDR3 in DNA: TGTGCCAGCTCACGCCAAGAGACCCAGTACTTC. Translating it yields CASSRQETQYF.

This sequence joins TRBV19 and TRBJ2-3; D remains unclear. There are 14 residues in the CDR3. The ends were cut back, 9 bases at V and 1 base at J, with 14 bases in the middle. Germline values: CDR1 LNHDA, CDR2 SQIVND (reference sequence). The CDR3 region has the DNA TGTGCCAGCGCGATAGGATCAGGCACAGATACGCAGTATTTT. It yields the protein CASAIGSGTDTQYF.

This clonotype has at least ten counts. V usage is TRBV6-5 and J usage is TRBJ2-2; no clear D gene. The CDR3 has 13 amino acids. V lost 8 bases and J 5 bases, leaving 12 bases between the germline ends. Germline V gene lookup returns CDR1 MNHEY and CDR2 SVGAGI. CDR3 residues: CASLEWKTGELFF. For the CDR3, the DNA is TGTGCCAGCTTAGAGTGGAAGACCGGGGAGCTGTTTTTT.

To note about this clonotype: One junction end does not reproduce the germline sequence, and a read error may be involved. CDR3 sequence: CDSSPLLGKYEQYF. DNA of the CDR3: TGTGACAGCAGTCCATTATTGGGAAAGTACGAGCAGTACTTC. V and J are TRBV27 and TRBJ2-7, with no clear D. The CDR3 runs 14 residues. From germline, CDR1 is MNHEY and CDR2 SMNVEV (reference sequence).

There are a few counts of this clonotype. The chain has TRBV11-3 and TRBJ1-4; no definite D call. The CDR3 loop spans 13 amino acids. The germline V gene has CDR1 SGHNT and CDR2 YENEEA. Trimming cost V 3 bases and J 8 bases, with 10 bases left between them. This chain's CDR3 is CASSFIGNEKLFF. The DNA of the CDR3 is TGTGCCAGCAGCTTCATAGGGAACGAAAAACTGTTTTTT.

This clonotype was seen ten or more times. The CDR3 DNA follows: TGCAGTGCTAGAGATTCAAGATCGAACACCGGGGAGCTGTTTTTT. It specifies CSARDSRSNTGELFF. J is TRBJ2-2 and V is TRBV20-1; D call uncertain. Trimming took 0 bases from V and 0 from J, leaving 8 bases between them. CDR1 and CDR2 (germline): DFQATT, SNEGSKA (reference sequence). The CDR3 is 15 amino acids.

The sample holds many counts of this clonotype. The CDR3 loop is CASNRYDRGNDTQYF. The CDR3 DNA sequence: TGTGCCAGCAACCGGTACGACAGGGGTAATGATACGCAGTATTTT. The V gene is TRBV12-3 or TRBV12-4, the J gene TRBJ2-3; 8 nucleotides line up with TRBD1. This CDR3 has 15 amino acids. The ends lost 7 bases at V and 6 bases at J; junction bases unmatched: 12.

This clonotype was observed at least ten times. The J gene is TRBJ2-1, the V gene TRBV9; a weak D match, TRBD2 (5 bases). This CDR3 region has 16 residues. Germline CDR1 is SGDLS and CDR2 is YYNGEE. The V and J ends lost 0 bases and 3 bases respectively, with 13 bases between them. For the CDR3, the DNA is TGTGCCAGCAGCGTAGGCTACGGCCGGGGCTACAATGAGCAGTTCTTC. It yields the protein CASSVGYGRGYNEQFF.

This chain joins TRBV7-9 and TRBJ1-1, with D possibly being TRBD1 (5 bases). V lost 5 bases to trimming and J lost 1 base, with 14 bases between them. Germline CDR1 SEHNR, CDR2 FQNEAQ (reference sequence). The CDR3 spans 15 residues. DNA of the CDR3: TGTGCCAGCAGCCCATCGGTCGGGGGGAACACTGAAGCTTTCTTT. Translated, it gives CASSPSVGGNTEAFF.

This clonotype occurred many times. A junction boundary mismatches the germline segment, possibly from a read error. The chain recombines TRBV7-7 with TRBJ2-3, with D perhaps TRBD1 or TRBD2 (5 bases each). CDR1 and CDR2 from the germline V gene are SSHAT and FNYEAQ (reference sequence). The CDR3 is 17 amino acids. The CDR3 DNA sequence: TGTGCTAGCAGCTCGTTAACCGGGACCCTTAGCACAGATACGCAGTATTTT. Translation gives CASSSLTGTLSTDTQYF.

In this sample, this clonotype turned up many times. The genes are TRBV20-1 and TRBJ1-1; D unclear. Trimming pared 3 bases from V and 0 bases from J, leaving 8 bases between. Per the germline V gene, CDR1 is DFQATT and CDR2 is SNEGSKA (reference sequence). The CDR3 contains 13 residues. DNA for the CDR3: TGCAGTGCTAGTTTACTGGTGAACACTGAAGCTTTCTTT. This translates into CSASLLVNTEAFF.

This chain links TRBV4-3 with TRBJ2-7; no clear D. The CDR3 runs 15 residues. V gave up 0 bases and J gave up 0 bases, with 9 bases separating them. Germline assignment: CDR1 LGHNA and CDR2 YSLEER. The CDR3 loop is CASSQEPDLSYEQYF. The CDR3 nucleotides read TGCGCCAGCAGCCAAGAGCCGGATCTCTCCTACGAGCAGTACTTC.

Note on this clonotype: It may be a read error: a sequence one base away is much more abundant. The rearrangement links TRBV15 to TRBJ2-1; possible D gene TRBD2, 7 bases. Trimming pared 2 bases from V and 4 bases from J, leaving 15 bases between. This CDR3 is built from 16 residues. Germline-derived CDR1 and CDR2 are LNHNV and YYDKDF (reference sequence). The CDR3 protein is CATSRTRGLEYNEQFF. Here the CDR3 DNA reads TGTGCCACCAGCAGAACGCGGGGGCTTGAGTACAATGAGCAGTTCTTC.

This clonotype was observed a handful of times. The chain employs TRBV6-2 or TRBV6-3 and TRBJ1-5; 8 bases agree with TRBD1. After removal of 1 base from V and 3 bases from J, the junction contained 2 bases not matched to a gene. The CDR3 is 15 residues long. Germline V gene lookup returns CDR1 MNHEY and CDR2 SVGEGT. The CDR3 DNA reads TGTGCCAGCAGTTACTGGACAGGGTTCAATCAGCCCCAGCATTTT. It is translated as CASSYWTGFNQPQHF.

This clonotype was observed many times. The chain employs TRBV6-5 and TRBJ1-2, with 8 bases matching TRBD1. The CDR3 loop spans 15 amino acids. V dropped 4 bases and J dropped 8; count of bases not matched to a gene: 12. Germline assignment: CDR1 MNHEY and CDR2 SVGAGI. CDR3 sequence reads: CASSSSDTGGDGYTF. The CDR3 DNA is TGTGCCAGCAGTTCCTCGGACACAGGGGGTGACGGCTACACCTTC.

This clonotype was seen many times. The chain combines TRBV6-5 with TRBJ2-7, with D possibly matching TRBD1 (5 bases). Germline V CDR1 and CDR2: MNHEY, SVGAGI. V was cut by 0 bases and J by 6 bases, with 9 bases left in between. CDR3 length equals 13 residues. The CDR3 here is CASSYSTDTEQYF. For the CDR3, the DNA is TGTGCCAGCAGTTACTCGACGGACACCGAGCAGTACTTC.

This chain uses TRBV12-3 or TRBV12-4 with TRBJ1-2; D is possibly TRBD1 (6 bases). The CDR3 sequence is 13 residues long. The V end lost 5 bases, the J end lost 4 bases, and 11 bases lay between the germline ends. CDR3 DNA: TGTGCCAGCAGTGACAGGATCTCCTATGGCTACACCTTC. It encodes CASSDRISYGYTF.

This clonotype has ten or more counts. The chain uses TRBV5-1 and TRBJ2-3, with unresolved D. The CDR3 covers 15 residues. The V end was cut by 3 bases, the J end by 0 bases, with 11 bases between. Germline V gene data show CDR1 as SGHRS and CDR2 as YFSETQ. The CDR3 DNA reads TGCGCCAGCAGCTCGTCGCAGACTAGCACAGATACGCAGTATTTT. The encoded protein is CASSSSQTSTDTQYF.

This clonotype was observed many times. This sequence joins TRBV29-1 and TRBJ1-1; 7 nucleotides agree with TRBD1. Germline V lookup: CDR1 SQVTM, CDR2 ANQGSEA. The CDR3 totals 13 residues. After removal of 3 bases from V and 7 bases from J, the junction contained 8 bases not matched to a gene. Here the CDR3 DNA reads TGCAGCGTTGATAGCCACACAGGGGTTGAAGCTTTCTTT. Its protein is CSVDSHTGVEAFF.

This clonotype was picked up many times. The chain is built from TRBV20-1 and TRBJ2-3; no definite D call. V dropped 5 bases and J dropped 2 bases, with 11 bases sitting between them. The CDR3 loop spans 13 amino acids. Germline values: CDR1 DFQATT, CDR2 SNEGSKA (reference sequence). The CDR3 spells CSAARQPTDTQYF. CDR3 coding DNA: TGCAGTGCTGCCAGACAACCCACAGATACGCAGTATTTT.

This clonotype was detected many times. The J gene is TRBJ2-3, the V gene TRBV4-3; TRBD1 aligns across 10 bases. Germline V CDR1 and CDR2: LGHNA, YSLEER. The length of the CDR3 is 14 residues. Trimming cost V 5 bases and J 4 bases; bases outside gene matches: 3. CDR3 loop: CASSWDRGADTQYF. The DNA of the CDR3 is TGCGCCAGCAGCTGGGACAGGGGTGCAGATACGCAGTATTTT.

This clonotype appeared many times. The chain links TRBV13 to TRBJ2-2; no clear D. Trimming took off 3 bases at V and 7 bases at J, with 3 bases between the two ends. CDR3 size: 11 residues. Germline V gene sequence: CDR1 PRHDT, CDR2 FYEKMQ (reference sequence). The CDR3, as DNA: TGTGCCAGCAGCTTCCTCGGGGAGCTGTTTTTT. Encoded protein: CASSFLGELFF.